This entry describes one TCR beta chain. Germline V CDR1 and CDR2: SGHRS, YFSETQ. V shed 4 bases, J shed 4 bases, and the junction held 10 bases outside the gene matches. The CDR3 covers 16 residues. The sample belongs to a study of technical replicates of blood from several donors. Assay: immunoSEQ multiplex PCR; the TCRdb copy retains only in-frame clones and omits some. This sample has 55,000 to 65,000 clones, with less than 90% found just once. The chain employs TRBV5-1 and TRBJ1-1; 10 positions agree with TRBD1. Sequencing was carried out using PBMCs. The sequence was collected from a human donor in good health. Some clones in this sample may be carry-over from other donors' samples. The CDR3 protein is CASSQFPGQGTTEAFF. The CDR3 bases are TGCGCCAGCAGCCAATTTCCGGGACAGGGGACCACTGAAGCTTTCTTT.